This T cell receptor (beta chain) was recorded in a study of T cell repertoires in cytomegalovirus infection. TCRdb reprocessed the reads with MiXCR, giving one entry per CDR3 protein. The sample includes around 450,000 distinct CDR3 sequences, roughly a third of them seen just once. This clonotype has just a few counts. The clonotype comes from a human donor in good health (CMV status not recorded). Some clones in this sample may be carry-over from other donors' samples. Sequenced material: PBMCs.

In nucleotides, the CDR3 is TGTGCCAGTAGTATCAGAAGGGGAGAGACCCAGTACTTC. It specifies CASSIRRGETQYF. This sequence joins TRBV19 and TRBJ2-5; possibly TRBD1 for D (5 bases). The V end was cut by 3 bases, the J end by 4 bases, with 9 bases between. Germline V CDR1 and CDR2: LNHDA, SQIVND (reference sequence). This CDR3 is built from 13 residues.